One sample yielded the 19 T cell receptor beta chains listed below, sequenced in a study of human T cells and chemical hapten exposure. Described time point: patch test 1, 2 weeks after DPC sensitization. Sample treatment: therapeutic diphenylcyclopropenone sensitization with weekly scalp DPC. TCRdb redid the calling of the RACE reads with MiXCR, one entry per CDR3 protein. Of about 110,000 distinct CDR3 sequences listed, 9.5% to 12% are singletons. Sequencing was performed on whole blood, taken in connection with sensitization to the hapten diphenylcyclopropenone (DPC). These receptor sequences come from a woman between 40 and 50 years old with alopecia areata. Some clones in this sample may be carry-over from other donors' samples.

This clonotype was observed at least ten times. The rearrangement joins TRBV5-4 to TRBJ2-2; 12 bases fit TRBD2. Germline V lookup: CDR1 SGHNT, CDR2 YYREEE (reference sequence). The CDR3 contains 18 residues. V shed 4 bases, J shed 5 bases, and the junction held 12 bases outside the gene matches. CDR3: CASSPGALAGGGTGELFF. CDR3 DNA: TGTGCCAGCAGCCCGGGTGCACTAGCGGGAGGAGGGACCGGGGAGCTGTTTTTT.

The chain couples TRBV20-1 to TRBJ2-1; no clear D gene. V was shortened by 4 bases and J by 4 bases, with 5 bases between the two germline ends. CDR1 is DFQATT, CDR2 SNEGSKA, per germline (reference sequence). The length of the CDR3 is 11 residues. CDR3: CSANGYNEQFF. The CDR3 nucleotides read TGCAGTGCTAATGGGTACAATGAGCAGTTCTTC.

This clonotype was observed a handful of times. This rearrangement joins TRBV18 to TRBJ1-2, with a tentative D call TRBD1 (5 bases). V was clipped by 3 bases and J by 4 bases, with 18 bases between them. Germline V CDR1 and CDR2: KGHSH, LQKENI. This CDR3 is built from 16 residues. Here the CDR3 reads CASSPKGSDGFYGYTF. In DNA, the CDR3 is TGTGCCAGCTCACCCAAGGGGTCGGACGGGTTCTATGGCTACACCTTC. Using reference TRBV18 and TRBJ1-2 for the parts outside the CDR3, the full variable domain is NAGVMQNPRHLVRRRGQEARLRCSPMKGHSHVYWYRQLPEEGLKFMVYLQKENIIDESGMPKERFSAEFPKEGPSILRIQQVVRGDSAAYFCASSPKGSDGFYGYTFGSGTRLTVV.

The V and J genes are TRBV5-4 and TRBJ2-1; maybe TRBD1 (6 bases). The germline V gene has CDR1 SGHNT and CDR2 YYREEE (reference sequence). Deletions cut 1 base from V and 0 bases from J, with 11 bases between. The CDR3 contains 16 residues. CDR3 sequence (DNA): TGTGCCAGCAGCTTGATCCCGACAGGCTCCTACAATGAGCAGTTCTTC. Protein sequence: CASSLIPTGSYNEQFF.

The CDR3, as DNA: TGTGCCAGCAGGGGGCGGAACTATGGCTACACCTTC. This sequence encodes CASRGRNYGYTF. The chain is built from TRBV7-2 and TRBJ1-2; tentatively, D is TRBD1 (5 bases). This CDR3 region has 12 residues. Germline CDR1 SGHTA, CDR2 FQGNSA. V was shortened by 6 bases and J by 2 bases, with 7 bases between the two germline ends.

The genes are TRBV30 and TRBJ1-2; TRBD1 matches at 7 bases. V was pared by 2 bases and J by 6 bases, with 9 bases of the junction left unmatched. Germline CDR1 is GTSNPN and CDR2 is SVGIG (reference sequence). CDR3 length: 14 residues. The CDR3 region has the DNA TGTGCCTGGAGTTCAGACAGGGTGTCTCATGGCTACACCTTC. It encodes CAWSSDRVSHGYTF.

This clonotype has just a few counts. The J gene is TRBJ2-2, the V gene TRBV6-2 or TRBV6-3; no clear D. V lost 5 bases to trimming and J lost 10 bases, with 5 bases between them. CDR3 length equals 10 residues. The V gene's germline CDR1 is MNHEY and CDR2 SVGEGT. This CDR3 is CASSGSELFF. The CDR3 coding sequence is TGTGCCAGCAGTGGCTCGGAGCTGTTTTTT.

This clonotype has more than one count but fewer than ten. This sequence joins TRBV12-3 or TRBV12-4 and TRBJ1-5; D uncertain. This CDR3 has 16 amino acids. Trimming shortened V by 1 base and J by 2 bases, and 12 bases separated the two germline ends. This chain's CDR3 is CASSLEEGSGNQPQHF. The CDR3 bases are TGTGCCAGCAGTTTAGAGGAGGGATCAGGCAATCAGCCCCAGCATTTT.

This clonotype showed up just a few times. The chain joins TRBV9 to TRBJ1-1; 11 bases align to TRBD1. The CDR3 covers 16 residues. Germline values: CDR1 SGDLS, CDR2 YYNGEE. V shed 0 bases, J shed 6 bases, and the junction held 7 bases outside the gene matches. The CDR3 protein is CASSVVVGQGAAEAFF. The CDR3 nucleotides read TGTGCCAGCAGCGTAGTGGTCGGACAGGGGGCGGCTGAAGCTTTCTTT.

The genes are TRBV7-2 and TRBJ2-7; 8 nucleotides agree with TRBD1. This CDR3 region has 14 residues. V was pared by 5 bases and J by 2 bases, with 5 bases of the junction left unmatched. CDR1 and CDR2 (germline): SGHTA, FQGNSA. DNA for the CDR3: TGTGCCAGCAGCCGACAGGGGTCCGCCTACGAGCAGTACTTC. Translating it yields CASSRQGSAYEQYF.

This clonotype was found many times. The chain links TRBV7-9 to TRBJ2-1; D is perhaps TRBD2 (5 bases). There are 16 residues in the CDR3. V dropped 4 bases and J dropped 5 bases, with 18 bases sitting between them. Germline CDR1 SEHNR, CDR2 FQNEAQ (reference sequence). The CDR3 spells CASSSGPGDWDNEQFF. CDR3 nucleotides: TGTGCCAGCAGCTCCGGGCCCGGGGATTGGGACAATGAGCAGTTCTTC.

The sample holds many counts of this clonotype. This chain uses TRBV12-3 or TRBV12-4 with TRBJ2-1, with a possible D match to TRBD1 (5 bases). The CDR3 length is 15 residues. Trimming removed 1 base from V and 6 bases from J, with 13 bases in between. CDR3 in DNA: TGTGCCAGCAGTTTAGGGGGCTCCCCCGGCAATGAGCAGTTCTTC. Amino acids: CASSLGGSPGNEQFF.

This clonotype occurred a few times. This rearrangement joins TRBV5-1 to TRBJ2-1; D call uncertain. Per the germline V gene, CDR1 is SGHRS and CDR2 is YFSETQ. The V end was cut by 0 bases, the J end by 7 bases, with 8 bases between. This CDR3 has 13 amino acids. DNA for the CDR3: TGCGCCAGCAGCTTGGGGCTAGGTAATGAGCAGTTCTTC. Translating gives CASSLGLGNEQFF.

A few counts support this clonotype. The chain combines TRBV4-1 with TRBJ2-7; 9 bases are a match to TRBD1. With 5 bases clipped from V and 5 bases from J, the junction kept 7 bases outside the gene matches. This CDR3 spans 14 amino acids. Germline-derived CDR1 and CDR2 are MGHRA and YSYEKL. The CDR3 DNA follows: TGCGCCAGCAGCGAAACAGGGGGCCGTCACGAGCAGTACTTC. This codes for CASSETGGRHEQYF.

This clonotype was seen at least ten times. The CDR3 sequence is CASSPGQGADEQYF. CDR3 sequence (DNA): TGTGCCAGTAGCCCGGGACAGGGGGCCGACGAGCAGTACTTC. The rearrangement joins TRBV19 to TRBJ2-7; 12 bases line up with TRBD1. In germline, CDR1 is LNHDA, CDR2 SQIVND (reference sequence). J gave up 5 bases and V 6 bases, and 5 bases lay outside the gene matches. The length of the CDR3 is 14 residues. Full variable domain (outside the CDR3, taken from reference TRBV19 and TRBJ2-7): DGGITQSPKYLFRKEGQNVTLSCEQNLNHDAMYWYRQDPGQGLRLIYYSQIVNDFQKGDIAEGYSVSREKKESFPLTVTSAQKNPTAFYLCASSPGQGADEQYFGPGTRLTVT.

The chain couples TRBV20-1 to TRBJ1-1, with a tentative D call TRBD1 (6 bases). V shed 4 bases and J shed 4 bases, with 16 bases lying between them. CDR1 DFQATT and CDR2 SNEGSKA come from the germline V gene (reference sequence). This CDR3 is built from 14 residues. The CDR3 region has the DNA TGCAGTGCTACCTCGCCGAAGGGGGTCACTGAAGCTTTCTTT. Translation gives CSATSPKGVTEAFF.

The V and J genes are TRBV6-2 or TRBV6-3 and TRBJ1-5, with a possible D match to TRBD1 (5 bases). Germline lookup yields CDR1 MNHEY and CDR2 SVGEGT. The V and J ends lost 2 bases and 0 bases respectively, with 8 bases between them. The CDR3 is made up of 15 amino acids. The CDR3 region has the DNA TGTGCCAGCAGTTACAGGGGAAATAGCAATCAGCCCCAGCATTTT. This codes for CASSYRGNSNQPQHF.

To note about this clonotype: A much larger clone sits a single nucleotide away, making a read error possible. This sequence joins TRBV20-1 and TRBJ2-7; 9 bases are shared with TRBD2. Germline lookup yields CDR1 DFQATT and CDR2 SNEGSKA (reference sequence). V gave up 5 bases and J gave up 2 bases; unmatched junction bases: 10. The CDR3 sequence is 15 residues long. The CDR3 bases are TGCAGTGCTTCCAGACTAGCGGAGTTCACCTACGAGCAGTACTTC. This translates into CSASRLAEFTYEQYF.

Only a few counts were recorded for this clonotype. J is TRBJ1-4 and V is TRBV5-4, with D unclear. The CDR3 contains 13 residues. Germline V gene sequence: CDR1 SGHNT, CDR2 YYREEE (reference sequence). The V end lost 6 bases, the J end lost 4 bases, and 10 bases lay between the germline ends. The chain's CDR3 is CASKRVDNEKLFF. CDR3 DNA sequence: TGTGCCAGCAAACGAGTTGATAATGAAAAACTGTTTTTT.